This TCR beta chain stems from a study of cytomegalovirus exposure and HLA in healthy donors. Overall study results and limits: Trimming of TCR beta V- and J-genes showed a link, identified in a later analysis, to a missense DCLRE1C variant.

PCR was performed using 60 Vbeta and 13 Jbeta primers. Profiled with immunoSEQ multiplex PCR; TCRdb holds only in-frame clones, not every one. The sample records about 90,000 clones, around two thirds being singletons. Points on this clone: Antigen specificity is unknown.

V shed 9 bases and J shed 1 base, with 16 bases lying between them. The CDR3 length is 15 residues. Germline V gene lookup returns CDR1 LNHDA and CDR2 SQIVND (reference sequence). The sample was PBMCs. The receptor's source is a woman younger than 45 in good health and CMV-seropositive. The chain combines TRBV19 with TRBJ2-1; the D gene is possibly TRBD2 (6 bases). The CDR3 DNA reads as TGTGCCAGCCGGAATGGGGGGAGATCCTACAATGAGCAGTTCTTC. Translated: CASRNGGRSYNEQFF.